This T cell receptor beta chain was sequenced in a study of cytomegalovirus exposure and HLA in healthy donors. General study findings and limits: For cytomegalovirus status, the classifier reportedly gave diagnoses with high specificity and sensitivity. Cytomegalovirus-associated status was assigned to some 160 TCR beta chains.

In regard to this clone: Its antigen is unknown.

Sequenced by immunoSEQ multiplex PCR; TCRdb stores in-frame clones only, minus some. The sample carries 200,000 to 250,000 clones, roughly 91% recorded once. The donors were part of the validation cohort of 120 subjects. That cohort was separate from the first cohort, which comprised fewer than 800 subjects. The specimen sequenced was PBMCs. This receptor was taken from a woman aged 18-35 years in good health and CMV-seropositive.

The CDR3 coding sequence is TGTGCCAGCAGCTTACAGGGGATTATCGGGCAGCAGTACTTC. Its translation: CASSLQGIIGQQYF. The V call is TRBV7-9, the J call TRBJ2-7, with D possibly matching TRBD1 (6 bases). Trimming took 2 bases from V and 8 from J, leaving 16 bases between them. CDR3 length equals 14 residues. Looked up from germline, CDR1 is SEHNR and CDR2 is FQNEAQ (reference sequence).